Reported below is one T cell receptor beta chain. As yet, its antigen is unknown. The CDR3 covers 15 residues. This entry is derived from a study of PD-1 blockade in classical Hodgkin lymphoma. Study findings and constraints: Anyone who began nivolumab under 1 year after ASCT was excluded. Healthy donors were reported to have higher baseline TCR diversity than newly diagnosed patients.

Clones were read by immunoSEQ multiplex PCR, and TCRdb kept only the in-frame ones, dropping some. The repertoire has about 53,000 clones, 81% of them found once; the top ten carry roughly 15%. All patients experienced relapse after autologous stem cell transplantation, and brentuximab vedotin exposure was variable. Complete response, partial response or progressive disease was each patient's best response. The TCR originated in a human donor with classical Hodgkin lymphoma. The sequencing used peripheral blood mononuclear cells (PBMCs), collected at baseline. The chain employs TRBV21-1 and TRBJ2-3; the table's D gene call, TRBD1, was not cross checked with the DNA. TRBV21-1 is a pseudogene segment. CDR3 residues: CASSPNREWTDTQYF. The CDR3 region has the DNA TGTGCCAGCAGCCCGAACAGGGAGTGGACAGATACGCAGTATTTT.